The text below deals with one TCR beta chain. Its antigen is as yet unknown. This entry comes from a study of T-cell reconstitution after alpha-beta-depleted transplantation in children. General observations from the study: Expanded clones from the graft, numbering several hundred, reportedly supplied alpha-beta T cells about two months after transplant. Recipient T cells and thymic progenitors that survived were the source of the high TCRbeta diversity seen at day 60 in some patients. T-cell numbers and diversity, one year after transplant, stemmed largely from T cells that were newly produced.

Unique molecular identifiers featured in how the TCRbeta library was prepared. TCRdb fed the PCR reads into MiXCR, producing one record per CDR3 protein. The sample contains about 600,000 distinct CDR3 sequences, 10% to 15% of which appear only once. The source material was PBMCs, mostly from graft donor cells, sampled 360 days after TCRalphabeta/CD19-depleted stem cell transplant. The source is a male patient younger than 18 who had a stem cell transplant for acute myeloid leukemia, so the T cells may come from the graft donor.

The CDR3 nucleotides read TGTGCCAGCAGCTTAACGAAACTGGTCCTAGCGGGAGGATACAATGAGCAGTTCTTC. As protein: CASSLTKLVLAGGYNEQFF. This rearrangement joins TRBV7-3 to TRBJ2-1, with 11 bases identical to TRBD2. The CDR3 consists of 19 residues. With 0 bases clipped from V and 4 bases from J, the junction kept 11 bases outside the gene matches. In germline, CDR1 is SGHTA, CDR2 FQGTGA. Complete variable domain (other parts from reference TRBV7-3 and TRBJ2-1): GAGVSQTPSNKVTEKGKYVELRCDPISGHTALYWYRQSLGQGPEFLIYFQGTGAADDSGLPNDRFFAVRPEGSVSTLKIQRTERGDSAVYLCASSLTKLVLAGGYNEQFFGPGTRLTVL.